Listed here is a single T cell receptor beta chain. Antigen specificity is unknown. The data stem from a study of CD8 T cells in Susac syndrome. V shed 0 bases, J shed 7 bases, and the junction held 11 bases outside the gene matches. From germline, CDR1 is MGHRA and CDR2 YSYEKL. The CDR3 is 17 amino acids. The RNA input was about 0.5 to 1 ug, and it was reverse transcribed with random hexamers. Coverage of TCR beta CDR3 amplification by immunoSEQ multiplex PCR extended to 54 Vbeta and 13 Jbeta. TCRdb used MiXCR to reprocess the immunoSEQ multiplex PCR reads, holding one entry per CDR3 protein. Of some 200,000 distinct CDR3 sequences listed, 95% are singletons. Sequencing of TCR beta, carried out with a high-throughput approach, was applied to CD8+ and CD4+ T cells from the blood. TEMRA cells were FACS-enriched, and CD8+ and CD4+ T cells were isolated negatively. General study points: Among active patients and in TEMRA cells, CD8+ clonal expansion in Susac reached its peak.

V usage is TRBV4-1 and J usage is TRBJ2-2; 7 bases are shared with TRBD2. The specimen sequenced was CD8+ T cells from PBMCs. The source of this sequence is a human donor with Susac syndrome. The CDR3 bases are TGCGCCAGCAGCCAAGATAAGGGCGGGAGAGATGACGGGGAGCTGTTTTTT. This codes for CASSQDKGGRDDGELFF.